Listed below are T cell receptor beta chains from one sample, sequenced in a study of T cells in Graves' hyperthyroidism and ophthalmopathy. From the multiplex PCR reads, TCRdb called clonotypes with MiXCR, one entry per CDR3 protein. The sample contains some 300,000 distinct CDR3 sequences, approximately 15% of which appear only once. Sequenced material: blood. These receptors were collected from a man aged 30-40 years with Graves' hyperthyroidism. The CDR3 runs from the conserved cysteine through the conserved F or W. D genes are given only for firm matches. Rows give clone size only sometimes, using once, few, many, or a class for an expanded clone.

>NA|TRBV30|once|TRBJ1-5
TGTGCCTGGAGTGGAGGGACACCCAATCAGCCCCAGCATTTT
CAWSGGTPNQPQHF
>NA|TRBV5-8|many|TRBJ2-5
TGTGCCAGCAGACCCGACAGTGGGGAGACCCAGTACTTC
CASRPDSGETQYF
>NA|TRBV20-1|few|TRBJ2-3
TGCAGTGCTAGATTCATGTTAGTACAGGATACGCAGTATTTT
CSARFMLVQDTQYF
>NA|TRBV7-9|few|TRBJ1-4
TGTGCCAGCAGCTTAGACGGATCCCCTATGCAAGCAACTAATGAAAAACTGTTTTTT
CASSLDGSPMQATNEKLFF
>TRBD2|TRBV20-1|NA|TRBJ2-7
TGCAGTGCTAGTCTAACGGGAGGGCCGTACGAGCAGTACTTC
CSASLTGGPYEQYF
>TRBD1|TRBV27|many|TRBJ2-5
TGTGCCAGCAGCGCACAGGGGGAGTACGGAGAGACCCAGTACTTC
CASSAQGEYGETQYF
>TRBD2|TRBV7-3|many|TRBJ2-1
TGTGCCAGCAGCTTAGAGGCGGGAGGGCTAAATGAGCAGTTCTTC
CASSLEAGGLNEQFF
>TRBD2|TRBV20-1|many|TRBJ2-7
TGCAGTGCTAGAGATTCCCTAGCGGGAGGGTCCGAGCAGTACTTC
CSARDSLAGGSEQYF
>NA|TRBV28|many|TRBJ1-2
TGTGCCAGCAGTGGGGATCTCCCAGCCTACACCTTC
CASSGDLPAYTF
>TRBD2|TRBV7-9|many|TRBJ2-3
TGTGCCAGCAGCTTCGGCGGGAGAAAGACAGATACGCAGTATTTT
CASSFGGRKTDTQYF
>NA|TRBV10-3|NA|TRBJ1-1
TGTGCCATCGCCGCCAGAGGGATGAACACTGAAGCTTTCTTT
CAIAARGMNTEAFF
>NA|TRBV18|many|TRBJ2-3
TGTGCCAGCTCACGTCCACAGGGAGATACGCAGTATTTT
CASSRPQGDTQYF
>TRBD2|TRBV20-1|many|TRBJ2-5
TGCAGTGCTAGAGTCATGCTGGGACTAGCGGAAGAGACCCAGTACTTC
CSARVMLGLAEETQYF
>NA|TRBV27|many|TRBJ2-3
TGTGCCAGCAGCCTCGACAGTGGAACAGATACGCAGTATTTT
CASSLDSGTDTQYF
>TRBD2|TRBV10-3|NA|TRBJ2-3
TGTGCCATCACCCAACATGGGGGGGTTGGAGATACGCAGTATTTT
CAITQHGGVGDTQYF
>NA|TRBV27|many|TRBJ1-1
TGTGCCAGCAGTCGCCCGGGACAAATGAACACTGAAGCTTTCTTT
CASSRPGQMNTEAFF
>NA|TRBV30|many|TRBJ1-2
TGTGCCTGGGAAGAGGACCGCTTTGGCGGCTACACCTTC
CAWEEDRFGGYTF
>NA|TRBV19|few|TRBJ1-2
TGTGCCAGTAGTATCGGGTCGCCCGGGGACTATGGCTACACCTTC
CASSIGSPGDYGYTF
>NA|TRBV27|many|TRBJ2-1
TGTGCCAGCAGTTTATCAGTGGCCTACAATGAGCAGTTCTTC
CASSLSVAYNEQFF
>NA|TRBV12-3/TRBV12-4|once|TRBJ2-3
TGTGCCAGCAACTCAGGGTCAGGGGCTAGCACAGATACGCAGTATTTT
CASNSGSGASTDTQYF
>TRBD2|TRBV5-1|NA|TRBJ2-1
TGCGCCAGCACCCCAGGGACTAGCGGAGATAAGCAGTTCTTC
CASTPGTSGDKQFF
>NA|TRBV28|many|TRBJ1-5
TGTGCCAGTTCCCGGGACTTACAAGAGCCCCAGCATTTT
CASSRDLQEPQHF
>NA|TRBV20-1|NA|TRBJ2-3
TGCAGTGCTAGCCACAGGAGCACAGATACGCAGTATTTT
CSASHRSTDTQYF
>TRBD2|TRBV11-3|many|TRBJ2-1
TGTGCCAGCAGCCGTGACAGCGGGAGGGCCGATGAGCAGTTCTTC
CASSRDSGRADEQFF
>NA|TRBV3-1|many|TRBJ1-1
TGTGCCAGCAGCCCCCAGGACCGGGGAGCTTTCTTT
CASSPQDRGAFF
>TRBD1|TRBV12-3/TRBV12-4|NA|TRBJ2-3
TGTGCCAGCAGTTTAGGGACAGGGTTTCATTCCACAGATACGCAGTATTTT
CASSLGTGFHSTDTQYF
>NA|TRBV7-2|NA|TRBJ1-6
TGTGCCAGCAGCCCGTACAGTAATTCACCCCTCCACTTT
CASSPYSNSPLHF
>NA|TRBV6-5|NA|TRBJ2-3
TGTGCCAGCAGTTACGCCGGGTTAACAGATACGCAGTATTTT
CASSYAGLTDTQYF
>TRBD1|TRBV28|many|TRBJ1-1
TGTGCCAGCAGTTCGACCGGACAGGGGATCGCCCCTGAAGCTTTCTTT
CASSSTGQGIAPEAFF
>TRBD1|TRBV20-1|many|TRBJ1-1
TGCAGTGCTAGAGTACTAAGGGGACAGCTGAACACTGAAGCTTTCTTT
CSARVLRGQLNTEAFF
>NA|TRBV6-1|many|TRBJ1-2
TGTGCCAGCCGAGCAGTGTCAGGGAAGTACGATGGCTACACCTTC
CASRAVSGKYDGYTF
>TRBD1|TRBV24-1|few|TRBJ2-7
TGTGCCACCGGACAGGGGTCCGAGCAGTACTTC
CATGQGSEQYF
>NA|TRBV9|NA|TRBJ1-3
TGTGCCAGCAGCGGGACAAACTCTGGAAACACCATATATTTT
CASSGTNSGNTIYF
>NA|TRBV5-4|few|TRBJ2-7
TGTGCCAGCAACCGCCGGGACAAAACCTACGAGCAGTACTTC
CASNRRDKTYEQYF
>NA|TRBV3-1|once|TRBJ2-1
TGTGCCAGCAGCCAAGTGGATGTAGCGGAGAGCAATGACCAGTTCTTC
CASSQVDVAESNDQFF
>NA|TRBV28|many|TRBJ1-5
TGTGCCAGCAGTTTTGGGCAGGGCTATCAGCCCCAGCATTTT
CASSFGQGYQPQHF
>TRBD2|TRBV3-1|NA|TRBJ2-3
TGTGCCAGCAGCCCCTCCGAGGTAGCGGGAGGGGGAGATACGCAGTATTTT
CASSPSEVAGGGDTQYF
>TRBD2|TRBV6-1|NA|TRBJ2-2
TGTGCCAGCAAGAAGGGGACTAGAAGTTTTGCCGGGGAGCTGTTTTTT
CASKKGTRSFAGELFF
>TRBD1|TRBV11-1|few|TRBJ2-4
TGTGCCAGCAGCTTATCCACAGGGGGGAACATTCAGTACTTC
CASSLSTGGNIQYF
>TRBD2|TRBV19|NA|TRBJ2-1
TGTGCCAGTAGGACCCTAGCGGGACGGAATGAGCAGTTCTTC
CASRTLAGRNEQFF
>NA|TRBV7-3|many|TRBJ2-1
TGTGCCAGCAGCTTGTACTTGGACTCCTACAATGAGCAGTTCTTC
CASSLYLDSYNEQFF
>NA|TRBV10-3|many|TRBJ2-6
TGTGCCATCAGTGCCGGGGCCAACGTCCTGACTTTC
CAISAGANVLTF
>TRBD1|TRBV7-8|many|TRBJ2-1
TGTGCCACAAGGACAGGAGTCGAGGAGTACGATGAGCAGTTCTTC
CATRTGVEEYDEQFF
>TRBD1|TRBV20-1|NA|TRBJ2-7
TGCAGTGCCGAGGACAGGGGTGGCGAGCAGTACTTC
CSAEDRGGEQYF
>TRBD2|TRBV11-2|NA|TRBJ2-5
TGTGCCAGCAGCCGACTCGGGGGGGGGCCCCAAGAGACCCAGTACTTC
CASSRLGGGPQETQYF
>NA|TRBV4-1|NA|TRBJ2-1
TGCGCCAGCAGCCAAGATCAGGGGCCCAACAATGAGCAGTTCTTC
CASSQDQGPNNEQFF
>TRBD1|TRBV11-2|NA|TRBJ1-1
TGTGCCAGCAGCTCCAACAGGGGGCGTAATGAAGCTTTCTTT
CASSSNRGRNEAFF
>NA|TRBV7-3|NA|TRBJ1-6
TGTGCCAGCAGCTTAAACACGGCCTCACCCCTCCACTTT
CASSLNTASPLHF
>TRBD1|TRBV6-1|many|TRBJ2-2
TGTGCCAGCAAAAGATGGACAGGGGATTCCCCAGACCGAAACGGGGAGCTGTTTTTT
CASKRWTGDSPDRNGELFF
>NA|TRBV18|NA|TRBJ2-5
TGTGCCAGCTCACCACCATCAGGGAAAGGGGAGACCCAGTACTTC
CASSPPSGKGETQYF
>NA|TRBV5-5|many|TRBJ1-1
TGTGCCAGCAGCCGCGACTTCCTCAACACTGAAGCTTTCTTT
CASSRDFLNTEAFF
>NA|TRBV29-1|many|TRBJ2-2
TGCAGCGTTGGACGAGAAAACGGGGAGCTGTTTTTT
CSVGRENGELFF
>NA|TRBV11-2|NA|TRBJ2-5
TGTGCCAGCAGCGTCCGGGACAACCAAGAGACCCAGTACTTC
CASSVRDNQETQYF
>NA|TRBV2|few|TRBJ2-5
TGTGCCAGCAAAGGTTTTGGAGAGACCCAGTACTTC
CASKGFGETQYF
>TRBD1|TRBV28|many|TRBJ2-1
TGTGCCAGCAGTCTACCCCTCGGGACAGCCTACAATGAGCAGTTCTTC
CASSLPLGTAYNEQFF
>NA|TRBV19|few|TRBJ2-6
TGTGCCAGTAGTATAACCCGCATACAGGCCCCTAGGTCCCTCTCTGGGGCCAACGTCCTGACTTTC
CASSITRIQAPRSLSGANVLTF
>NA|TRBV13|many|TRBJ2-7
TGTGCCAGCAGCCCAGGGCGGTCAGAAGCCTACGAGCAGTACTTC
CASSPGRSEAYEQYF
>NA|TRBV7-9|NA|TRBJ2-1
TGTGCCAGCAGTCTAGGGTATACGGAGGGGTTCTTC
CASSLGYTEGFF
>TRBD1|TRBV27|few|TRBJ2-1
TGTGCCAGCAGCCCAGGGGGTAGGCAGTTCTTC
CASSPGGRQFF
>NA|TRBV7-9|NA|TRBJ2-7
TGTGCCAGCAGCTTATCTGGTTACGAGCAGTGCTTC
CASSLSGYEQCF